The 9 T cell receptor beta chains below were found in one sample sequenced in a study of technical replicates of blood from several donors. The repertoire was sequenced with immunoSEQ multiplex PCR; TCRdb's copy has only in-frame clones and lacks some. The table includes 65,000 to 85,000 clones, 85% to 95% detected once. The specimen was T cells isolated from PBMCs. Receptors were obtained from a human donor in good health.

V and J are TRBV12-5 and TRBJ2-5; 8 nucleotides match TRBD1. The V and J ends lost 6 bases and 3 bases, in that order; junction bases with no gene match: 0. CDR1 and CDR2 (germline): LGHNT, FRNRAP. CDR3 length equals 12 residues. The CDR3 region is CASGDREETQYF. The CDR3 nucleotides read TGTGCTAGTGGGGACAGGGAAGAGACCCAGTACTTC.

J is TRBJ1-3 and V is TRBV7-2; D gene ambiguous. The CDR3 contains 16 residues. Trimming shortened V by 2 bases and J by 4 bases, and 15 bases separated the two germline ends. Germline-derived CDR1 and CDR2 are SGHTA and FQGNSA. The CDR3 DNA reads TGTGCCAGCAGCTTATCTGCGGGAGGGTTCGGAAACACCATATATTTT. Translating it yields CASSLSAGGFGNTIYF.

As DNA, the CDR3 is TGTGCCAGTAGCCAGACAGGGCTCGGGTGGACTGAAGCTTTCTTT. Encoded protein: CASSQTGLGWTEAFF. The chain couples TRBV19 to TRBJ1-1; 7 bases map to TRBD1. The J segment lost 5 bases and the V segment lost 6 bases, leaving 12 bases of the junction unmatched. Germline assignment: CDR1 LNHDA and CDR2 SQIVND (reference sequence). The CDR3 is made up of 15 amino acids. Based on the CDR3 plus reference TRBV19 and TRBJ1-1, the full variable domain is DGGITQSPKYLFRKEGQNVTLSCEQNLNHDAMYWYRQDPGQGLRLIYYSQIVNDFQKGDIAEGYSVSREKKESFPLTVTSAQKNPTAFYLCASSQTGLGWTEAFFGQGTRLTVV.

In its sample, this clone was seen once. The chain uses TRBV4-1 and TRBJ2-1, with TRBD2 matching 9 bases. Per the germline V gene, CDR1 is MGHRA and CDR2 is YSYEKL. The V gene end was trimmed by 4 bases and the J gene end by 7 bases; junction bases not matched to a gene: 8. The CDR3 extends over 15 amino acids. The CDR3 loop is CASSLVGTSRNEQFF. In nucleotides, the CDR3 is TGCGCCAGCAGCCTTGTTGGGACTAGCAGGAATGAGCAGTTCTTC.

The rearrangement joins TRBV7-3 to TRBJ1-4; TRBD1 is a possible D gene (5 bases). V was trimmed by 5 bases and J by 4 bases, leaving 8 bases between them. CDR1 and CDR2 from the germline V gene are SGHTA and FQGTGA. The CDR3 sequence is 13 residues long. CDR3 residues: CASSATVNEKLFF. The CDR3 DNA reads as TGTGCCAGCAGCGCGACAGTTAATGAAAAACTGTTTTTT.

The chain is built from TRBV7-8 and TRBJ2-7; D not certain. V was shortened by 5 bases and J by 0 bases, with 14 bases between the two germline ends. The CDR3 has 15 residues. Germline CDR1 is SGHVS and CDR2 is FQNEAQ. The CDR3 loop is CASSVFGSSSYEQYF. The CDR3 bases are TGTGCCAGCAGCGTCTTCGGTTCTAGCTCCTACGAGCAGTACTTC.

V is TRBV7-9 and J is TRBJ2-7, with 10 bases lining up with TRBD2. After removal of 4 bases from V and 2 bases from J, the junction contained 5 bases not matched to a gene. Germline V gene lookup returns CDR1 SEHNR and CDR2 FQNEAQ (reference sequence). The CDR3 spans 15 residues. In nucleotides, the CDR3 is TGTGCCAGCAGCTCCCCCAGCGGGAGGGCCTACGAGCAGTACTTC. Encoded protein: CASSSPSGRAYEQYF.

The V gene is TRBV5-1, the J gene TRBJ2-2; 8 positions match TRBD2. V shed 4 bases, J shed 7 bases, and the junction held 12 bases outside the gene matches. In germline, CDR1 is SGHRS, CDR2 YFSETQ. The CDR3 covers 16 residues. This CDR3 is CASSQPSGSGDGELFF. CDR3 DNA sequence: TGCGCCAGCAGCCAACCGAGCGGGAGCGGGGACGGGGAGCTGTTTTTT.

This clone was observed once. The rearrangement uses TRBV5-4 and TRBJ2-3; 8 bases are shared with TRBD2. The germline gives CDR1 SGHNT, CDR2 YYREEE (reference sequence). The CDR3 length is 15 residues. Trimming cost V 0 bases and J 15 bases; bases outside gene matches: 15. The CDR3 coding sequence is TGTGCCAGCAGCTTGGTGAAGGGCCGAGCGGGAGTGGAATATTTT. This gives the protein CASSLVKGRAGVEYF.